This T cell receptor (beta chain) was profiled in a study of blood T cell repertoires in COVID-19. Study-wide background: The cDNA or gDNA used as material had been derived from T cells, B-cell-depleted T cells, or PBMCs.

As originally analysed: Reference gene primer amplification in the assay estimated nucleated cell counts. The protocol was immunoSEQ multiplex PCR, while the TCRdb copy is restricted to in-frame clones and leaves out a portion. The DNA was the basis for D and trimming; V, J and clone size are from that table. The table includes roughly 300,000 clones, roughly 86% detected once. With 5 bases removed from V and 5 bases from J, the gap between germline ends came to 10 bases. CDR1 and CDR2 (germline): SGHTA, FQGTGA. The CDR3 spans 13 residues. The receptor was isolated from a man between 18 and 29 years old with active or convalescent COVID-19. Sequencing input: peripheral blood. The chain has TRBV7-3 and TRBJ1-5, with D hard to call. The CDR3, as DNA: TGTGCCAGCAGCCCTAATCCGGATCAGCCCCAGCATTTT. Translation: CASSPNPDQPQHF.